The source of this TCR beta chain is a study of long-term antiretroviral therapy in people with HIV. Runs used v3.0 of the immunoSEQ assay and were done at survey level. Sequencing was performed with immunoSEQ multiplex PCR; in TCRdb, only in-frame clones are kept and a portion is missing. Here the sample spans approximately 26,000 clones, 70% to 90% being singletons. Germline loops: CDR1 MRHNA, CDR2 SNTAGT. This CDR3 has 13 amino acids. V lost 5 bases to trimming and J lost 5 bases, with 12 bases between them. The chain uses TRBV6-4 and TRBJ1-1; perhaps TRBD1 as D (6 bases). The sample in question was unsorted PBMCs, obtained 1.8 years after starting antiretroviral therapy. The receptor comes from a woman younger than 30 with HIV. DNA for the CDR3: TGTGCCAGCAGTACCGCTCAGGGGACTGAAGCTTTCTTT. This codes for CASSTAQGTEAFF.